The next 15 T cell receptor beta chains were all read from a single sample in a study of blood T cell repertoires in COVID-19 (dated by TCRdb to the early 2020s). The library was obtained by the immunoSEQ multiplex PCR assay. TCRdb's version of the immuneACCESS table is confined to in-frame rearrangements and falls short of the full clone set. An unresolved V gene accounts for under half of the shortfall where checked; the remainder is of unknown origin. Recorded for this sample are 85,000 to 130,000 clones; around 84% of them occurred a single time. The ten largest clones add up to 26% of the sample. Specimen: peripheral blood. The receptors were gathered from a man aged 55 to 69 with acute or convalescent COVID-19.

This clone was detected only once. The chain uses TRBV19 and TRBJ2-1, with 14 bases lining up with TRBD2. The CDR3 runs 15 residues. J gave up 10 bases and V 6 bases, and 8 bases lay outside the gene matches. Germline V lookup: CDR1 LNHDA, CDR2 SQIVND (reference sequence). CDR3 nucleotides: TGTGCCAGTAGATCGGGACTAGCGGGAGAGGGGGAGCAGTTCTTC. Residues: CASRSGLAGEGEQFF.

V usage is TRBV14 and J usage is TRBJ1-1, with D possibly TRBD1 on 6 matching bases. CDR1 is SGHDN and CDR2 is FVKESK in the germline V gene. V shed 9 bases and J shed 0 bases, with 11 bases lying between them. This CDR3 spans 13 amino acids. Written as DNA, the CDR3 is TGTGCCAGTTCCAGGGGCATGAACACTGAAGCTTTCTTT. Translation gives CASSRGMNTEAFF. Combining the CDR3 with reference TRBV14 and TRBJ1-1 gives the whole variable domain EAGVTQFPSHSVIEKGQTVTLRCDPISGHDNLYWYRRVMGKEIKFLLHFVKESKQDESGMPNNRFLAERTGGTYSTLKVQPAELEDSGVYFCASSRGMNTEAFFGQGTRLTVV.

This clone was picked up one time. J is TRBJ2-3 and V is TRBV5-5, with 11 nucleotides matching TRBD1. CDR1 is SGHKS and CDR2 is YYEKEE in the germline V gene (reference sequence). The V and J ends lost 4 bases and 2 bases, in that order; junction bases with no gene match: 6. This CDR3 is 16 amino acids long. CDR3 sequence (DNA): TGTGCCAGCAGCGGGGGACAGGGGGGCCACACAGATACGCAGTATTTT. It yields the protein CASSGGQGGHTDTQYF. The whole variable domain, remainder taken from reference TRBV5-5 and TRBJ2-3, is DAGVTQSPTHLIKTRGQQVTLRCSPISGHKSVSWYQQVLGQGPQFIFQYYEKEERGRGNFPDRFSARQFPNYSSELNVNALLLGDSALYLCASSGGQGGHTDTQYFGPGTRLTVL.

The V and J genes are TRBV7-9 and TRBJ2-1, with 8 bases fitting TRBD1. Germline V gene data show CDR1 as SEHNR and CDR2 as FQNEAQ (reference sequence). V shed 3 bases and J 6 bases; nucleotides not matched to a gene: 1. CDR3 length equals 13 residues. CDR3 in DNA: TGTGCCAGCAGCTTCGGACAGGGCAATGAGCAGTTCTTC. This sequence encodes CASSFGQGNEQFF.

The rearrangement links TRBV29-1 to TRBJ1-1; 7 nucleotides line up with TRBD1. This CDR3 spans 12 amino acids. Germline loops: CDR1 SQVTM, CDR2 ANQGSEA. Unmatched junction bases numbered 4, after V lost 7 bases and J lost 2 bases. The CDR3 DNA is TGCAGCGGGGGACAGCCCAACACTGAAGCTTTCTTT. Translated, it gives CSGGQPNTEAFF.

This clone was found a few times. V usage is TRBV5-1 and J usage is TRBJ1-4; 7 bases are a match to TRBD1. The CDR3 runs to 15 residues. Per the germline V gene, CDR1 is SGHRS and CDR2 is YFSETQ. After removal of 0 bases from V and 6 bases from J, the junction contained 5 bases not matched to a gene. The CDR3 DNA reads TGCGCCAGCAGCTTGGACGGGACAGCCCATGAAAAACTGTTTTTT. Translated: CASSLDGTAHEKLFF.

The rearrangement joins TRBV19 to TRBJ2-7; D is perhaps TRBD1 (5 bases). Per germline, CDR1 LNHDA and CDR2 SQIVND (reference sequence). The CDR3 totals 13 residues. Trimming took 4 bases from V and 3 from J, leaving 10 bases between them. The CDR3: CASSTSDIYEQYF. CDR3 DNA sequence: TGTGCCAGTAGTACCTCGGACATCTACGAGCAGTACTTC.

The V call is TRBV29-1, the J call TRBJ2-3; perhaps TRBD2 as D (5 bases). Trimming cost V 3 bases and J 3 bases, with 7 bases left between them. Per the germline V gene, CDR1 is SQVTM and CDR2 is ANQGSEA. This CDR3 is built from 12 residues. The chain's CDR3 is CSVEVATDTQYF. The CDR3 nucleotides read TGCAGCGTTGAGGTAGCGACAGATACGCAGTATTTT.

This clone was recorded only once. This chain's CDR3 is CASSLPGQSYEQYF. The CDR3 region has the DNA TGTGCCAGCAGTTTGCCGGGACAGTCCTACGAGCAGTACTTC. The chain has TRBV28 and TRBJ2-7; TRBD1 matches 7 bases. The CDR3 is 14 amino acids. J lost 1 base, V lost 3 bases, and 3 bases had no gene match. Germline loops: CDR1 MDHEN, CDR2 SYDVKM. The complete variable domain, with remaining parts taken from reference TRBV28 and TRBJ2-7, reads DVKVTQSSRYLVKRTGEKVFLECVQDMDHENMFWYRQDPGLGLRLIYFSYDVKMKEKGDIPEGYSVSREKKERFSLILESASTNQTSMYLCASSLPGQSYEQYFGPGTRLTVT.

The V call is TRBV7-2, the J call TRBJ1-6; D unclear. The germline V gene encodes CDR1 SGHTA and CDR2 FQGNSA. The CDR3 runs 13 residues. Trimming took 1 base from V and 7 from J, leaving 5 bases between them. CDR3 residues: CASSLDSNSPLHF. The DNA for the CDR3 is TGTGCCAGCAGCTTAGACAGCAATTCACCCCTCCACTTT.

The chain employs TRBV27 and TRBJ1-6; D is ambiguous. CDR1 MNHEY and CDR2 SMNVEV come from the germline V gene (reference sequence). Between the trimmed V and J ends, which lost 7 bases and 3 bases, there was a span of 19 bases. This CDR3 has 17 amino acids. CDR3 DNA: TGTGCCAGCACTCCCTCGGGAGGGAGAGGCTATAATTCACCCCTCCACTTT. As protein: CASTPSGGRGYNSPLHF.

In DNA form, the CDR3 reads TGTGCCAGTAAGGAAGGAGGGTACGGCGGGGAGCTGTTTTTT. This translates into CASKEGGYGGELFF. This chain uses TRBV19 with TRBJ2-2, with D perhaps matching TRBD2 (6 bases). CDR1 is LNHDA and CDR2 is SQIVND in the germline V gene (reference sequence). Deletions cut 7 bases from V and 7 bases from J, with 16 bases between. The CDR3 length is 14 residues. The full variable domain, completed using reference TRBV19 and TRBJ2-2, is DGGITQSPKYLFRKEGQNVTLSCEQNLNHDAMYWYRQDPGQGLRLIYYSQIVNDFQKGDIAEGYSVSREKKESFPLTVTSAQKNPTAFYLCASKEGGYGGELFFGEGSRLTVL.

This clone was seen a handful of times. V usage is TRBV30 and J usage is TRBJ2-2; D is ambiguous. The CDR3 length is 12 residues. Trimming pared 8 bases from V and 4 bases from J, leaving 11 bases between. Per germline, CDR1 GTSNPN and CDR2 SVGIG (reference sequence). Written as DNA, the CDR3 is TGTGCCCACCCAGAAAGCACCGGGGAGCTGTTTTTT. Translation: CAHPESTGELFF.

This clone has only a few counts. This sequence joins TRBV5-6 and TRBJ2-1, with D possibly being TRBD1 (5 bases). Germline V gives CDR1 SGHDT, CDR2 YYEEEE. Trimming pared 0 bases from V and 2 bases from J, leaving 12 bases between. The CDR3 extends over 16 amino acids. This CDR3 is CASSLVSGKTYNEQFF. CDR3 nucleotide sequence: TGTGCCAGCAGCTTGGTCTCAGGGAAGACCTACAATGAGCAGTTCTTC.

J is TRBJ2-7 and V is TRBV28; TRBD2 matches 9 bases. This CDR3 is 17 amino acids long. The J segment lost 3 bases and the V segment lost 6 bases, leaving 15 bases of the junction unmatched. Germline values: CDR1 MDHEN, CDR2 SYDVKM. This CDR3 reads CASSLGLAKSIIYEQYF. CDR3 coding DNA: TGTGCCAGCAGCTTGGGACTAGCCAAATCAATAATCTACGAGCAGTACTTC.